Listed below are T cell receptor beta chains from one sample, sequenced in a study of cytomegalovirus exposure and HLA in healthy donors. Clones were read by immunoSEQ multiplex PCR, and TCRdb kept only the in-frame ones, dropping some. The table has 80,000 or so clones, about two thirds seen once. The sample was PBMCs. These receptors were collected from a man younger than 40 in good health and CMV-seropositive. Each CDR3 is given with its conserved first and last residue. D genes are given only for firm matches. Size values are once, few and many counts, or a class for expanded clones, and some rows have none.

size: -
V: TRBV4-3
length: 16
D: -
J: TRBJ1-5
DNA: TGCGCCAGCAGCCCGAGCTTCGCCAATAGCAATCAGCCCCAGCATTTT
CDR3: CASSPSFANSNQPQHF

size: -
V: TRBV7-9
length: 14
D: TRBD2
J: TRBJ2-7
DNA: TGTGCCAGCAGCTTCGGGGCTAGCGGGAGCGAGCAGTACTTC
CDR3: CASSFGASGSEQYF

size: -
V: TRBV4-3
length: 12
D: -
J: TRBJ2-1
DNA: TGCGCCAGCAGCCCTACCTGCTATGAGCAGTTCTTC
CDR3: CASSPTCYEQFF

size: -
V: TRBV28
length: 15
D: TRBD1
J: TRBJ1-1
DNA: TGTGCCAGCAGTCCTCCGGGACAGAAGAACACTGAAGCTTTCTTT
CDR3: CASSPPGQKNTEAFF

size: -
V: TRBV5-1
length: 14
D: TRBD1
J: TRBJ2-3
DNA: TGCGCCAGCGCCCCCGGGACAGGGAGGGGTACGCAGTATTTT
CDR3: CASAPGTGRGTQYF

size: few
V: TRBV7-6
length: 16
D: -
J: TRBJ2-2
DNA: TGTGCCAGCAGCTCCGGATCTTTTCGGGGCACCGGGGAGCTGTTTTTT
CDR3: CASSSGSFRGTGELFF

size: -
V: TRBV11-2
length: 16
D: TRBD1
J: TRBJ1-6
DNA: TGTGCCAGCAGCGCCCGGACAGGGTTCCGGAATTCACCCCTCCACTTT
CDR3: CASSARTGFRNSPLHF

size: -
V: TRBV5-1
length: 16
D: TRBD1
J: TRBJ2-5
DNA: TGCGCCAGCAGCTTGGGGACAGGGGGCGCGGGAGAGACCCAGTACTTC
CDR3: CASSLGTGGAGETQYF

size: -
V: TRBV11-2
length: 14
D: TRBD1
J: TRBJ2-5
DNA: TGTGCCAGCAGCTCGACGGGACAGGGACCCACCCAGTACTTC
CDR3: CASSSTGQGPTQYF

size: -
V: TRBV6-6
length: 15
D: -
J: TRBJ1-6
DNA: TGTGCCAGCAGTAAAACGACAGGAGGTCCGTCACCCCTCCACTTT
CDR3: CASSKTTGGPSPLHF

size: few
V: TRBV25-1
length: 15
D: TRBD1
J: TRBJ1-6
DNA: TGTGCCAGCAGTGCACGACAGGGTTATAATTCACCCCTCCACTTT
CDR3: CASSARQGYNSPLHF

size: -
V: TRBV4-2
length: 15
D: -
J: TRBJ2-7
DNA: TGTGCCAGCAGCCAAGTCAAAGAGAGCTCCTACGAGCAGTACTTC
CDR3: CASSQVKESSYEQYF

size: -
V: TRBV5-6
length: 12
D: -
J: TRBJ2-7
DNA: TGTGCCAGCAGCGTCGGACAAGACGAGCAGTACTTC
CDR3: CASSVGQDEQYF

size: -
V: TRBV7-3
length: 13
D: -
J: TRBJ1-5
DNA: TGTGCCAGCAGCTTAAGCGCCGATCAGCCCCAGCATTTT
CDR3: CASSLSADQPQHF

size: -
V: TRBV28
length: 15
D: -
J: TRBJ2-2
DNA: TGTGCCAGCAGCACTCCAGGGATGAACACCGGGGAGCTGTTTTTT
CDR3: CASSTPGMNTGELFF

size: few
V: TRBV27
length: 12
D: -
J: TRBJ1-5
DNA: TGTGCCAGCAGCAGACCGGGGCAGCCCCAGCATTTT
CDR3: CASSRPGQPQHF

size: -
V: TRBV7-8
length: 15
D: -
J: TRBJ1-5
DNA: TGTGCCAGCAGCTTAGTGTCCGGGAGCAATCAGCCCCAGCATTTT
CDR3: CASSLVSGSNQPQHF

size: -
V: TRBV18
length: 13
D: -
J: TRBJ1-5
DNA: TGTGCCAGCTCACCAGGGGGCACTCAGCCCCAGCATTTT
CDR3: CASSPGGTQPQHF

size: -
V: TRBV23-1
length: 13
D: -
J: TRBJ1-4
DNA: TGCGCCAGCAGTCATCCCGGGGGTGAAAAACTGTTTTTT
CDR3: CASSHPGGEKLFF

size: -
V: TRBV14
length: 16
D: -
J: TRBJ1-3
DNA: TGTGCCAGCAGCCTCAACAGGGTCGGGGCTGGAAACACCATATATTTT
CDR3: CASSLNRVGAGNTIYF

size: -
V: TRBV28
length: 14
D: TRBD1
J: TRBJ2-7
DNA: TGTGCCAGCAGCGAGACAGGGGGCTCCTACGAGCAGTACTTC
CDR3: CASSETGGSYEQYF

size: -
V: TRBV30
length: 13
D: TRBD1
J: TRBJ1-1
DNA: TGTGCCTGGAGTGACAGGGGCGACACTGAAGCTTTCTTT
CDR3: CAWSDRGDTEAFF

size: -
V: TRBV6-1
length: 15
D: TRBD1
J: TRBJ2-7
DNA: TGTGCCAGCAGTGAAACCGGGACAGCCAACTACGAGCAGTACTTC
CDR3: CASSETGTANYEQYF

size: -
V: TRBV6-4
length: 13
D: -
J: TRBJ1-1
DNA: TGTGCCAGCAGTGTGTCCCGGGACACTGAAGCTTTCTTT
CDR3: CASSVSRDTEAFF

size: -
V: TRBV4-2
length: 15
D: TRBD1
J: TRBJ1-4
DNA: TGTGCCAGCAGCCAAGACGGGACAGGGAATGAAAAACTGTTTTTT
CDR3: CASSQDGTGNEKLFF

size: once
V: TRBV19
length: 14
D: -
J: TRBJ1-2
DNA: TGTGCCACTCAGCCCACGACAGGAGTCTATGGCTACACCTTC
CDR3: CATQPTTGVYGYTF

size: -
V: TRBV28
length: 11
D: -
J: TRBJ2-7
DNA: TGTGCCAGCAGATTATCGGACGAGCAGTACTTC
CDR3: CASRLSDEQYF

size: -
V: TRBV28
length: 15
D: TRBD1
J: TRBJ2-1
DNA: TGTGCCAGCATCACCGAAGGGACAGATTACAATGAGCAGTTCTTC
CDR3: CASITEGTDYNEQFF

size: few
V: TRBV11-3
length: 18
D: TRBD1
J: TRBJ1-1
DNA: TGTGCCAGCAGCGAACGGGACAGGGGAAGCCGTTTAGCCACTGAAGCTTTCTTT
CDR3: CASSERDRGSRLATEAFF

size: -
V: TRBV5-5
length: 15
D: TRBD1
J: TRBJ1-1
DNA: TGTGCCAGCAGCACTCAGGGGGTGGGAGTCTCTGAAGCTTTCTTT
CDR3: CASSTQGVGVSEAFF

size: -
V: TRBV2
length: 13
D: -
J: TRBJ2-1
DNA: TGTGCCAGCAGTGAAAATAGTTACAATGAGCAGTTCTTC
CDR3: CASSENSYNEQFF

size: -
V: TRBV29-1
length: 15
D: TRBD2
J: TRBJ2-1
DNA: TGCAGCGTTGATCGGCTAGCGGACATTTACAATGAGCAGTTCTTC
CDR3: CSVDRLADIYNEQFF

size: -
V: TRBV15
length: 14
D: TRBD1
J: TRBJ2-5
DNA: TGTGCCACCAGCGGATTGGGACAGCAAGAGACCCAGTACTTC
CDR3: CATSGLGQQETQYF

size: -
V: TRBV2
length: 14
D: -
J: TRBJ2-7
DNA: TGTGCCAGCAGTCCGGGACGGGGGAGGTACGAGCAGTACTTC
CDR3: CASSPGRGRYEQYF

size: -
V: TRBV7-9
length: 14
D: TRBD1
J: TRBJ1-2
DNA: TGTGCCAGCAGCTCCCGGGACAGGGGAAGCGGCTACACCTTC
CDR3: CASSSRDRGSGYTF

size: -
V: TRBV7-2
length: 16
D: TRBD2
J: TRBJ2-1
DNA: TGTGCCAGCAGCCCCCATGGCGGGGGGGGGTACAATGAGCAGTTCTTC
CDR3: CASSPHGGGGYNEQFF

size: few
V: TRBV6-1
length: 14
D: -
J: TRBJ1-4
DNA: TGTGCCAGCAGTAACGACAATTATAATGAAAAACTGTTTTTT
CDR3: CASSNDNYNEKLFF

size: -
V: TRBV29-1
length: 13
D: -
J: TRBJ2-7
DNA: TGCAGCGTTGAATATACAGGAACCTACGAGCAGTACTTC
CDR3: CSVEYTGTYEQYF

size: -
V: TRBV6-5
length: 15
D: -
J: TRBJ1-6
DNA: TGTGCCAGCAGTTACGGGGGCCCCTATAATTCACCCCTCCACTTT
CDR3: CASSYGGPYNSPLHF

size: -
V: TRBV4-2
length: 15
D: -
J: TRBJ2-3
DNA: TGTGCCAGCAGCCAAGATTTGAATGCAGCAGATACGCAGTATTTT
CDR3: CASSQDLNAADTQYF

size: few
V: TRBV9
length: 14
D: TRBD2
J: TRBJ2-3
DNA: TGTGCCAGCAGCGCGAGCGGGGGCACAGATACGCAGTATTTT
CDR3: CASSASGGTDTQYF

size: -
V: TRBV5-1
length: 14
D: TRBD2
J: TRBJ2-1
DNA: TGCGCCAGCAGTAGTCTAGCGGGGGTGGATGAGCAGTTCTTC
CDR3: CASSSLAGVDEQFF

size: -
V: TRBV18
length: 16
D: -
J: TRBJ1-5
DNA: TGTGCCAGCTCCCAGGACAGTCCCTATAGCAATCAGCCCCAGCATTTT
CDR3: CASSQDSPYSNQPQHF